The following is a T cell receptor beta chain sequence with its context. Only in-frame clones appear in the TCRdb table, and some are missing; sequencing was by immunoSEQ multiplex PCR. The table lists some 13,000 clones, about 73% of them singletons. These data come from a study of sequential checkpoint blockade in melanoma. Study-level information: Each arm's sequence ended with maintenance nivolumab.

Unmatched junction bases numbered 6, after V lost 5 bases and J lost 2 bases. Germline CDR1 and CDR2: MNHEY and SMNVEV (reference sequence). The CDR3 is made up of 15 amino acids. The treatment was: randomized to nivolumab then ipilimumab (arm A) or the reverse (arm B). This rearrangement joins TRBV27 to TRBJ1-5; 7 nucleotides line up with TRBD1. This sequence was found in a human donor with melanoma. The sample was CD8+ T cells sorted from blood (inferred from file names), taken from a patient given nivolumab and ipilimumab in sequence. The CDR3 loop reads CASSLRTGGNQPQHF. As DNA, the CDR3 is TGTGCCAGCAGTCTTCGGACAGGCGGCAATCAGCCCCAGCATTTT.